The 4 T cell receptor beta chains below all came from one sample that was sequenced in a study of cytomegalovirus exposure and HLA in healthy donors. Assay used: immunoSEQ multiplex PCR; TCRdb lists only in-frame clones, some missing. The sample has about 140,000 clones, 80% to 90% seen once. Material for sequencing was PBMCs. These receptors all come from a man aged 18 to 35 in good health and CMV-seronegative.

V is TRBV25-1 and J is TRBJ2-1; 8 bases fit TRBD2. The CDR3 length is 17 residues. Germline lookup yields CDR1 MGHDK and CDR2 SYGVNS. J lost 0 bases, V lost 4 bases, and 8 bases had no gene match. DNA of the CDR3: TGTGCCAGCAGTGGCACTAGCGGCCTGAGCTCCTACAATGAGCAGTTCTTC. This gives the protein CASSGTSGLSSYNEQFF.

The J gene is TRBJ1-4, the V gene TRBV28; 7 bases are shared with TRBD1. V dropped 4 bases and J dropped 5; count of bases not matched to a gene: 7. The germline V gene encodes CDR1 MDHEN and CDR2 SYDVKM. This CDR3 comprises 15 residues. The CDR3 loop is CASSYAGQLNEKLFF. The DNA for the CDR3 is TGTGCCAGCAGTTATGCGGGACAGCTAAATGAAAAACTGTTTTTT.

The CDR3 bases are TGTGCCAGCAGCGGACTATTTGTTGAGCAGTTCTTC. It codes for CASSGLFVEQFF. The chain has TRBV14 and TRBJ2-1, with TRBD2 as a possible D gene (6 bases). The CDR3 runs 12 residues. CDR1 SGHDN and CDR2 FVKESK come from the germline V gene. Between the trimmed V and J ends, which lost 5 bases and 9 bases, there was a span of 11 bases.

The V gene is TRBV18, the J gene TRBJ1-4; D is perhaps TRBD1 (6 bases). CDR1 KGHSH and CDR2 LQKENI come from the germline V gene. The CDR3 totals 19 residues. The V gene lost 3 bases and the J gene lost 3 bases, with 23 bases spanning the gap. The CDR3 region has the DNA TGTGCCAGCTCACCCCCCCTGAGACGAGGGGGTCCAGCTAATGAAAAACTGTTTTTT. Encoded protein: CASSPPLRRGGPANEKLFF.